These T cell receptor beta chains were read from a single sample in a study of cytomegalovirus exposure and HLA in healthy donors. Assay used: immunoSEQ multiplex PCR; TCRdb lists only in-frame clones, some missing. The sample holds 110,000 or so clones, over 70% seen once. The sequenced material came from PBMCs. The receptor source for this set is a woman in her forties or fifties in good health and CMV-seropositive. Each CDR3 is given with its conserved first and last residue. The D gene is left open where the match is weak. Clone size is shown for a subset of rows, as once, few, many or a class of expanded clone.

CDR3 DNA: TGTGCCACAAGCCGGGACAGGCAAAACTACGAGCAGTACTTC; CDR3 protein: CATSRDRQNYEQYF; D gene: TRBD1; V gene: TRBV7-2; J gene: TRBJ2-7; clone size: -
CDR3 DNA: TGTGCCAGCAGCACTGTCAGGGGCACCAGGGCTAATGAAAAACTGTTTTTT; CDR3 protein: CASSTVRGTRANEKLFF; D gene: -; V gene: TRBV21-1; J gene: TRBJ1-4; clone size: -
CDR3 DNA: TGTGCCAGCACAGCACAGGAGAGGAGCTCCTACGAGCAGTACTTC; CDR3 protein: CASTAQERSSYEQYF; D gene: -; V gene: TRBV28; J gene: TRBJ2-7; clone size: few
CDR3 DNA: TGTGCCACCAGCCACCTACCTAGGCCTGAAGCTTTCTTT; CDR3 protein: CATSHLPRPEAFF; D gene: -; V gene: TRBV6-1; J gene: TRBJ1-1; clone size: -
CDR3 DNA: TGTGCCAGCAACCTCCGCGGGAGGCCCAATGAGCAGTTCTTC; CDR3 protein: CASNLRGRPNEQFF; D gene: TRBD2; V gene: TRBV28; J gene: TRBJ2-1; clone size: -
CDR3 DNA: TGTGCCAGCAGCGCGCCGACAGGGGAAGATGAAAAACTGTTTTTT; CDR3 protein: CASSAPTGEDEKLFF; D gene: TRBD1; V gene: TRBV9; J gene: TRBJ1-4; clone size: -
CDR3 DNA: TGCGCCAGCAGTCGGGATGCAGATACGCAGTATTTT; CDR3 protein: CASSRDADTQYF; D gene: -; V gene: TRBV10-1; J gene: TRBJ2-3; clone size: -
CDR3 DNA: TGCGCCAGCAGCCAGGCTCTAGCGGTACCCACCTACGAGCAGTACTTC; CDR3 protein: CASSQALAVPTYEQYF; D gene: TRBD2; V gene: TRBV4-3; J gene: TRBJ2-7; clone size: -
CDR3 DNA: TGTGCCAGCAGCTTGGAAGCGGGGGCGCGGGAGACCCAGTACTTC; CDR3 protein: CASSLEAGARETQYF; D gene: TRBD2; V gene: TRBV5-5; J gene: TRBJ2-5; clone size: -
CDR3 DNA: TGTGCCTGGAGTGGAGGCAGCGGGGGGGCCGCTTACAATGAGCAGTTCTTC; CDR3 protein: CAWSGGSGGAAYNEQFF; D gene: TRBD2; V gene: TRBV30; J gene: TRBJ2-1; clone size: -
CDR3 DNA: TGCGCCAGCAGGACAAGGACAGCTAGCTCCTACGAGCAGTACTTC; CDR3 protein: CASRTRTASSYEQYF; D gene: -; V gene: TRBV23-1; J gene: TRBJ2-7; clone size: -
CDR3 DNA: TGTGCCAGCAGTCGGGGGGGTTCATCTGGAAACACCATATATTTT; CDR3 protein: CASSRGGSSGNTIYF; D gene: -; V gene: TRBV27; J gene: TRBJ1-3; clone size: -
CDR3 DNA: TGTGCCAGCAGCCAAGATCGGGGGGCTAGCGGGGGGACCCAGTACTTC; CDR3 protein: CASSQDRGASGGTQYF; D gene: TRBD2; V gene: TRBV4-2; J gene: TRBJ2-5; clone size: -
CDR3 DNA: TGTGCCAGCAGCTCGGTGACCGGGACAGCATATGGCTACACCTTC; CDR3 protein: CASSSVTGTAYGYTF; D gene: TRBD1; V gene: TRBV5-4; J gene: TRBJ1-2; clone size: -
CDR3 DNA: TGCGCCAGCAGCCAAGATTTGTTTGGGGGGAGAGGTGGCTACACCTTC; CDR3 protein: CASSQDLFGGRGGYTF; D gene: -; V gene: TRBV4-3; J gene: TRBJ1-2; clone size: -
CDR3 DNA: TGTGCCAGCAGCGTCGGACTAGCGGGGGAGCAGTACTTC; CDR3 protein: CASSVGLAGEQYF; D gene: TRBD2; V gene: TRBV7-9; J gene: TRBJ2-7; clone size: -
CDR3 DNA: TGTGCCAGTAGCCCTGCATCGTTCAGGGGATACAATGAGCAGTTCTTC; CDR3 protein: CASSPASFRGYNEQFF; D gene: -; V gene: TRBV19; J gene: TRBJ2-1; clone size: -
CDR3 DNA: TGTGCCTGGAATGAGGAGGTTCAAGAGACCCAGTACTTC; CDR3 protein: CAWNEEVQETQYF; D gene: -; V gene: TRBV30; J gene: TRBJ2-5; clone size: -
CDR3 DNA: TGTGCCAGCAGCGTAACAGGGCCCTTGAACACTGAAGCTTTCTTT; CDR3 protein: CASSVTGPLNTEAFF; D gene: -; V gene: TRBV7-9; J gene: TRBJ1-1; clone size: -
CDR3 DNA: TGTGCCAGCAGTTTAACGGGACAGGTCAATCAGCCCCAGCATTTT; CDR3 protein: CASSLTGQVNQPQHF; D gene: TRBD1; V gene: TRBV27; J gene: TRBJ1-5; clone size: -
CDR3 DNA: TGTGCCAGCAGCGAAACAGGTACTGAAGCTTTCTTT; CDR3 protein: CASSETGTEAFF; D gene: -; V gene: TRBV5-6; J gene: TRBJ1-1; clone size: -
CDR3 DNA: TGTGCCAGCAGTTACTCCAGCCGGGGCGAGCAGTACTTC; CDR3 protein: CASSYSSRGEQYF; D gene: -; V gene: TRBV6-5; J gene: TRBJ2-7; clone size: -
CDR3 DNA: TGCGCCAGCAGCCAAGATCAGGGGAACTATGGCTACACCTTC; CDR3 protein: CASSQDQGNYGYTF; D gene: -; V gene: TRBV4-1; J gene: TRBJ1-2; clone size: -
CDR3 DNA: TGTGCCAGCAGCCCTAATCTTGGTGCAACTAATGAAAAACTGTTTTTT; CDR3 protein: CASSPNLGATNEKLFF; D gene: -; V gene: TRBV7-6; J gene: TRBJ1-4; clone size: -